This is a list of T cell receptor beta chains from one sample in a study of T-cell reconstitution after alpha-beta-depleted transplantation in children. TCRdb fed the PCR reads into MiXCR, producing one record per CDR3 protein. The sample has a few hundred thousand distinct CDR3 sequences; around 20% are singletons. Sequenced here: PBMCs, mostly from graft donor cells, sampled 180 days after TCRalphabeta/CD19-depleted stem cell transplant. These receptors all come from a male patient under 18 who had a stem cell transplant for acute lymphoblastic leukemia, so the T cells may come from the graft donor. The CDR3 runs from the conserved cysteine through the conserved F or W. D genes are given only for firm matches. Expanded clones are given a class, and other clones once, few, many or no size at all.

D gene	CDR3 length	V gene	clone size	J gene	CDR3 DNA	CDR3 protein
-	13	TRBV20-1	-	TRBJ2-4	TGCAGTGTTGAGAATTTGGTTTTAAACATTCAGTACTTC	CSVENLVLNIQYF
TRBD2	14	TRBV7-8	-	TRBJ2-5	TGTGCCAGCAGCCGATGGACTAGCCAACAGACCCAGTACTTC	CASSRWTSQQTQYF
-	13	TRBV7-2	-	TRBJ2-1	TGTGCCAGCACCGACCGGAGCTACAATGAGCAGTTCTTC	CASTDRSYNEQFF
TRBD2	14	TRBV5-1	few	TRBJ2-7	TGCGCCAGCAGCGCCCCGGGACTAGACTACGAGCAGTACTTC	CASSAPGLDYEQYF
-	15	TRBV20-1	few	TRBJ2-3	TGCAGTGCTAGCCCTAGCCTTCTTAGCACAGATACGCAGTATTTT	CSASPSLLSTDTQYF
-	12	TRBV30	-	TRBJ1-1	TGTGCCTGGAATCCCGTCGGGTATGAAGCTTTCTTT	CAWNPVGYEAFF
-	15	TRBV6-5	once	TRBJ2-7	TGTGCCAGCAGTTACAAAGGCAGGTTCTCCTACGAGCAGTACTTC	CASSYKGRFSYEQYF
TRBD2	20	TRBV10-3	-	TRBJ2-1	TGTGCCATCAGTGAAATCATCGGGACTAGCGGGAGGATGGCGTACAATGAGCAGTTCTTC	CAISEIIGTSGRMAYNEQFF
TRBD1	17	TRBV4-1	-	TRBJ2-7	TGCGCCAGCAGCCACCGATCCGGGACAGGGGCCACCTACGAGCAGTACTTC	CASSHRSGTGATYEQYF
-	15	TRBV5-1	few	TRBJ2-2	TGCGCCAGCAGCCTGCAGGGACCGCCAGGGGGGGAGCTGTTTTTT	CASSLQGPPGGELFF
-	15	TRBV5-6	-	TRBJ1-3	TGTGCCAGGGGCTTCGCGCTACCCTCTGGAAACACCATATATTTT	CARGFALPSGNTIYF
TRBD1	15	TRBV11-3	-	TRBJ2-7	TGTGCCAGCAGTTCGGGACAGGGCAGGACCTACGAGCAGTACTTC	CASSSGQGRTYEQYF
TRBD2	14	TRBV7-8	-	TRBJ2-1	TGTGCCAGCAGCCCCCGACTAGCGGTAAATGAGCAGTTCTTC	CASSPRLAVNEQFF
-	10	TRBV20-1	-	TRBJ2-1	TGCAGTGCCAGTAACAGCGAGCAGTTCTTC	CSASNSEQFF
-	14	TRBV9	-	TRBJ2-5	TGTGCCAGCAGCTTGGTGGGGGGGCATGAGACCCAGTACTTC	CASSLVGGHETQYF